This T cell receptor (beta chain) is drawn from a study of T cells in Graves' hyperthyroidism and ophthalmopathy. Study-wide findings and caveats: In the analysis, a 13 V-J model separated ophthalmopathy from stable hyperthyroidism.

The germline gives CDR1 SGDLS, CDR2 YYNGEE. V lost 0 bases and J 9 bases, leaving 19 bases between the germline ends. The CDR3 totals 16 residues. This clonotype appeared a few times. The antigen is not known. The CDR3 regions of TCR beta were amplified from RNA transcripts. The TCR CDR3 was amplified in a first-round RT-PCR using the HTBI primer set. In TCRdb, the multiplex PCR reads were re-called with MiXCR into one record per CDR3 protein. Of about 350,000 distinct CDR3 sequences listed, about 15% are singletons. The TCR comes from a woman in her twenties or thirties with Graves' hyperthyroidism. What was sequenced was blood. The J gene is TRBJ2-4, the V gene TRBV9; tentative D call: TRBD2 (7 bases). CDR3 residues: CASSVAGGASLGIQYF. The CDR3 DNA reads TGTGCCAGCAGCGTAGCGGGGGGCGCGAGTCTTGGCATTCAGTACTTC.